This TCR beta chain originates from a study of blood T cell repertoires in COVID-19. Authors' processing steps: How many nucleated cells were present was estimated from reference gene primer amplification. Assay: immunoSEQ multiplex PCR; the TCRdb copy retains only in-frame clones and omits some. That table gives V, J and clone size, and the DNA gave D and trimming. The data show just over 200,000 clones, over 70% seen once. Sequencing was carried out using peripheral blood. The sequence was obtained from a woman in her 70s with acute or convalescent COVID-19.

CDR3 coding DNA: TGTGCCACCAGTCCCGGGCCGGGACAGGGTATTGGCTACACCTTC. Its translation: CATSPGPGQGIGYTF. The chain is built from TRBV24-1 and TRBJ1-2; 9 nucleotides line up with TRBD1. CDR1 and CDR2 (germline): KGHDR, SFDVKD. This CDR3 comprises 15 residues. The ends lost 6 bases at V and 7 bases at J; junction bases unmatched: 11.